This passage covers 24 T cell receptor beta chains from one sample sequenced in a study of blood T cell repertoires in COVID-19. Measured with immunoSEQ multiplex PCR; TCRdb has only the in-frame clones, and not every one. The sample contains approximately 170,000 clones, about 90% of which appear only once. Source material: peripheral blood. Receptor source: a woman aged 60-70 years with COVID-19, enrolled during active disease.

The chain joins TRBV9 to TRBJ2-3; 7 bases match TRBD1. Germline CDR1 is SGDLS and CDR2 is YYNGEE. J gave up 6 bases and V 3 bases, and 10 bases lay outside the gene matches. This CDR3 has 15 residues. CDR3: CASSAPVQGVDTQYF. For the CDR3, the DNA is TGTGCCAGCAGCGCCCCCGTTCAGGGGGTCGATACGCAGTATTTT.

A single count supports this clone. Within the sample, other DNA sequences also encode this same CDR3. The chain employs TRBV6-5 and TRBJ1-2; a weak D match, TRBD1 (5 bases). Per the germline V gene, CDR1 is MNHEY and CDR2 is SVGAGI. The CDR3 extends over 13 amino acids. The V end lost 5 bases, the J end lost 4 bases, and 11 bases lay between the germline ends. CDR3 sequence: CASSRTGGYGYTF. In DNA, the CDR3 is TGTGCCAGCAGTCGTACGGGGGGCTATGGCTACACCTTC.

This chain connects TRBV4-3 to TRBJ1-3, with a tentative D call TRBD1 (5 bases). This CDR3 has 17 amino acids. Germline CDR1 LGHNA, CDR2 YSLEER. Trimming stripped 0 bases from V and 0 bases from J, with 12 bases between. The DNA for the CDR3 is TGCGCCAGCAGCCAAGATCTACAGGCCATCTCTGGAAACACCATATATTTT. It codes for CASSQDLQAISGNTIYF.

The V gene is TRBV19, the J gene TRBJ1-3; no firm D call. The CDR3 runs 13 residues. CDR1 LNHDA and CDR2 SQIVND come from the germline V gene (reference sequence). Trimming took 1 base from V and 4 from J, leaving 5 bases between them. The CDR3 sequence: CASSIARGNTIYF. The CDR3 DNA reads TGTGCCAGTAGTATAGCCAGGGGAAACACCATATATTTT.

V is TRBV9 and J is TRBJ2-5; 8 positions match TRBD1. With V trimmed by 0 bases and J by 0 bases, 4 bases remained unmatched. The CDR3 is made up of 16 amino acids. Germline values: CDR1 SGDLS, CDR2 YYNGEE. The CDR3 coding sequence is TGTGCCAGCAGCGTAGGAACAGGGGGGTACCAAGAGACCCAGTACTTC. Its protein product is CASSVGTGGYQETQYF.

The CDR3 DNA reads as TGTGCCTGGAGTGGACAGGGCCCCTACGAGCAGTACTTC. The encoded protein is CAWSGQGPYEQYF. The chain recombines TRBV30 with TRBJ2-7, with 7 bases matching TRBD1. The length of the CDR3 is 13 residues. The germline gives CDR1 GTSNPN, CDR2 SVGIG (reference sequence). Germline trimming cut 1 base from V and 2 bases from J; bases unmatched to any gene: 2.

This clone showed up just a few times. The V and J genes are TRBV18 and TRBJ1-2; 9 nucleotides align to TRBD1. The V segment lost 3 bases and the J segment 4 bases; nucleotides outside the gene matches: 6. Germline CDR1 reads KGHSH; CDR2 reads LQKENI. This CDR3 has 15 residues. CDR3 in amino acids: CASSPGQGRGYGYTF. The CDR3 coding sequence is TGTGCCAGCTCACCGGGACAGGGTCGAGGCTATGGCTACACCTTC. Based on the CDR3 plus reference TRBV18 and TRBJ1-2, the full variable domain is NAGVMQNPRHLVRRRGQEARLRCSPMKGHSHVYWYRQLPEEGLKFMVYLQKENIIDESGMPKERFSAEFPKEGPSILRIQQVVRGDSAAYFCASSPGQGRGYGYTFGSGTRLTVV.

The chain couples TRBV3-1 (or the pseudogene TRBV3-2) to TRBJ2-1, with D maybe TRBD2 (5 bases). The CDR3 has 15 amino acids. CDR1 is LGHDT, CDR2 YNNKEL, per germline (reference sequence). With 1 base removed from V and 9 bases from J, the gap between germline ends came to 16 bases. The CDR3 here is CASSQGRPVVGEQFF. The CDR3 coding sequence is TGTGCCAGCAGCCAAGGGAGGCCTGTGGTGGGTGAGCAGTTCTTC.

The chain links TRBV6-2 or TRBV6-3 to TRBJ2-7, with 10 bases aligning to TRBD1. The J segment lost 6 bases and the V segment lost 4 bases, leaving 15 bases of the junction unmatched. The CDR3 is 17 amino acids. Germline CDR1 reads MNHEY; CDR2 reads SVGEGT. CDR3 region: CASSWLGTGDLTGEQYF. CDR3 coding DNA: TGTGCCAGCAGTTGGCTCGGGACAGGGGATCTGACGGGCGAGCAGTACTTC.

The CDR3 sequence is CASGIRRGAISYEQYF. The CDR3 coding sequence is TGTGCTAGTGGCATACGACGGGGGGCGATCTCCTACGAGCAGTACTTC. The V call is TRBV12-5, the J call TRBJ2-7; D possibly corresponds to TRBD2 (7 bases). Germline assignment: CDR1 LGHNT and CDR2 FRNRAP. Trimming removed 6 bases at V and 0 bases at J, with 18 bases between. The CDR3 extends over 16 amino acids.

The chain combines TRBV15 with TRBJ2-2, with 10 nucleotides matching TRBD2. Germline-derived CDR1 and CDR2 are LNHNV and YYDKDF (reference sequence). The CDR3 runs to 16 residues. The junction had 5 bases not matched to a gene; V was cut back by 2 bases and J by 5 bases. The CDR3 sequence: CATSRLAGVGTGELFF. The DNA of the CDR3 is TGTGCCACCAGCAGACTAGCGGGAGTAGGGACCGGGGAGCTGTTTTTT. The entire variable domain, with the rest obtained from reference TRBV15 and TRBJ2-2, is as follows: DAMVIQNPRYQVTQFGKPVTLSCSQTLNHNVMYWYQQKSSQAPKLLFHYYDKDFNNEADTPDNFQSRRPNTSFCFLDIRSPGLGDTAMYLCATSRLAGVGTGELFFGEGSRLTVL.

The chain is built from TRBV5-4 and TRBJ2-7, with 8 bases fitting TRBD2. The trim removed 4 bases at V and 5 bases at J, leaving 8 bases unmatched. The CDR3 sequence is 14 residues long. The germline V gene has CDR1 SGHNT and CDR2 YYREEE (reference sequence). The CDR3 nucleotides are TGTGCCAGCAGCCTGGGACTAGAAGAGGACGAGCAGTACTTC. This encodes CASSLGLEEDEQYF.

This sequence joins TRBV12-5 and TRBJ2-1, with TRBD2 as a possible D gene (5 bases). Looked up from germline, CDR1 is LGHNT and CDR2 is FRNRAP. V lost 4 bases to trimming and J lost 1 base, with 14 bases between them. The CDR3 sequence is 16 residues long. The CDR3 spells CASGSLTGSSYNEQFF. The CDR3, as DNA: TGTGCTAGTGGTTCTTTGACGGGGAGTTCCTACAATGAGCAGTTCTTC.

The chain uses TRBV28 and TRBJ2-7, with a weak D call TRBD2 (6 bases). CDR3 length: 15 amino acids. Per germline, CDR1 MDHEN and CDR2 SYDVKM. The V and J ends lost 7 bases and 0 bases respectively, with 16 bases between them. The CDR3 sequence: CASTIGAGSSYEQYF. The CDR3 coding sequence is TGTGCCAGCACCATCGGGGCGGGAAGCTCCTACGAGCAGTACTTC. The full variable domain, in which reference TRBV28 and TRBJ2-7 provide the parts outside the CDR3, is DVKVTQSSRYLVKRTGEKVFLECVQDMDHENMFWYRQDPGLGLRLIYFSYDVKMKEKGDIPEGYSVSREKKERFSLILESASTNQTSMYLCASTIGAGSSYEQYFGPGTRLTVT.

This chain links TRBV2 with TRBJ1-1, with a weak D call TRBD1 (5 bases). V lost 10 bases to trimming and J lost 4 bases, with 13 bases between them. The CDR3 sequence is 12 residues long. Germline CDR1 reads SNHLY; CDR2 reads FYNNEI. CDR3 coding DNA: TGTGCCACGGGACTAGGTCTCACTGAAGCTTTCTTT. Amino acid sequence: CATGLGLTEAFF.

This chain uses TRBV27 with TRBJ1-4; 8 nucleotides line up with TRBD1. CDR1 MNHEY and CDR2 SMNVEV come from the germline V gene (reference sequence). The CDR3 sequence is 16 residues long. Trimming took 5 bases from V and 4 from J; bases not matched to a gene: 9. CDR3 residues: CASSALRQGNNEKLFF. The CDR3 DNA follows: TGTGCCAGCAGTGCTCTTAGACAGGGGAATAATGAAAAACTGTTTTTT.

The rearrangement links TRBV10-3 to TRBJ1-2; 8 nucleotides agree with TRBD1. The V gene end was trimmed by 6 bases and the J gene end by 7 bases; junction bases not matched to a gene: 7. CDR1 is ENHRY, CDR2 SYGVKD, per germline. The CDR3 is made up of 13 amino acids. The CDR3 loop reads CAIRPDRAGGYTF. In DNA form, the CDR3 reads TGTGCCATCAGACCGGACAGGGCGGGTGGCTACACCTTC.

The rearrangement links TRBV29-1 to TRBJ1-2, with D tentatively TRBD1 (6 bases). This CDR3 is 13 amino acids long. Trimming took off 4 bases at V and 8 bases at J, with 17 bases between the two ends. Germline values: CDR1 SQVTM, CDR2 ANQGSEA. The CDR3 DNA sequence: TGCAGCGTTGCTAGGGTCAGGGGTGACGGCTACACCTTC. This sequence encodes CSVARVRGDGYTF.

The gene calls are TRBV11-2 and TRBJ1-2, with TRBD1 identical over 9 bases. CDR1 is SGHAT, CDR2 FQNNGV, per germline. V dropped 4 bases and J dropped 4; count of bases not matched to a gene: 7. The CDR3 spans 15 residues. The CDR3 bases are TGTGCCAGCAGCTCCCACGGGACAGGGACCTATGGCTACACCTTC. Translating gives CASSSHGTGTYGYTF.

The V and J genes are TRBV30 and TRBJ1-5; a possible D gene is TRBD1 (5 bases). Germline CDR1 GTSNPN, CDR2 SVGIG (reference sequence). CDR3 size: 14 residues. V gave up 3 bases and J gave up 7 bases, with 16 bases separating them. This chain's CDR3 is CAWSRDSAGQPQHF. Here the CDR3 DNA reads TGTGCCTGGAGCCGGGACTCCGCCGGACAGCCCCAGCATTTT.

This chain joins TRBV11-2 and TRBJ1-2, with D possibly being TRBD1 (6 bases). Germline V lookup: CDR1 SGHAT, CDR2 FQNNGV. Deletions cut 5 bases from V and 7 bases from J, with 23 bases between. The CDR3 runs 16 residues. The CDR3 nucleotides are TGTGCCAGCAGCCCGTACAGAGGATGGCAGGGGTTTGGCTACACCTTC. This gives the protein CASSPYRGWQGFGYTF.

The rearrangement joins TRBV28 to TRBJ1-2, with 7 bases identical to TRBD1. The ends lost 6 bases at V and 3 bases at J; junction bases unmatched: 10. Germline V gene lookup returns CDR1 MDHEN and CDR2 SYDVKM. This CDR3 is 15 amino acids long. The CDR3 protein is CASRTQGGAHYGYTF. The CDR3, as DNA: TGTGCCAGCAGAACCCAGGGGGGAGCGCACTATGGCTACACCTTC.

This clone has just one count. This rearrangement joins TRBV7-9 to TRBJ2-3, with TRBD2 identical over 10 bases. Losses at the gene ends were 8 bases for V and 2 bases for J; bases not matched to a gene: 10. This CDR3 is built from 16 residues. CDR1 is SEHNR and CDR2 is FQNEAQ in the germline V gene (reference sequence). The CDR3 spells CASGEPSGRTTDTQYF. The CDR3, as DNA: TGTGCCAGCGGGGAGCCTAGCGGGAGAACCACAGATACGCAGTATTTT.

J is TRBJ2-7 and V is TRBV11-2; 7 bases fit TRBD2. CDR1 and CDR2 (germline): SGHAT, FQNNGV. J was trimmed by 5 bases and V by 0 bases; bases with no gene match: 7. The CDR3 covers 15 residues. CDR3 nucleotides: TGTGCCAGCAGCTTAGACGGACTAGTTCTTAACGAGCAGTACTTC. This encodes CASSLDGLVLNEQYF.